This T cell receptor beta chain emerged from a study of regulatory T cells in long-lasting Graves disease. The wider study: New Graves' disease cases had less than 3 months of antithyroid drugs.

Time point of the sample: newly diagnosed GD, antithyroid drugs for less than 3 months. Isolated PBMC RNA provided the starting material for the TCR library. Construction of TCR beta libraries relied on iRepertoire HTBI primers and on Arm-PCR targeting CDR3 regions. Per the authors' pipeline: In the combined samples, some 59 TRBV and 14 TRBJ segments were identified. One entry per CDR3 protein, called by TCRdb with MiXCR from the multiplex PCR reads. TCRdb, rather than the study authors, made the V and J calls. The data contain about 240,000 distinct CDR3 sequences, over 20% of them singletons. In germline, CDR1 is MNHEY, CDR2 SVGAGI. The CDR3 length is 15 residues. This clonotype showed up just a few times. Its antigen remains unknown. This could be a read error, since a much larger clone is one nucleotide away. Overall study results and limits: New patients shared over 900 public clonotypes, and persistent patients shared more, with 2,500 to 3,000.

V usage is TRBV6-5 and J usage is TRBJ2-7; 9 nucleotides align to TRBD1. This specimen was peripheral blood mononuclear cells (PBMCs), taken at new diagnosis, from a patient treated with antithyroid drugs. The receptor comes from a female donor with Graves disease. CDR3 sequence reads: CAGSSDRGDSYEQYF. As DNA, the CDR3 is TGTGCCGGCAGTTCGGACAGGGGAGACTCCTACGAGCAGTACTTC.